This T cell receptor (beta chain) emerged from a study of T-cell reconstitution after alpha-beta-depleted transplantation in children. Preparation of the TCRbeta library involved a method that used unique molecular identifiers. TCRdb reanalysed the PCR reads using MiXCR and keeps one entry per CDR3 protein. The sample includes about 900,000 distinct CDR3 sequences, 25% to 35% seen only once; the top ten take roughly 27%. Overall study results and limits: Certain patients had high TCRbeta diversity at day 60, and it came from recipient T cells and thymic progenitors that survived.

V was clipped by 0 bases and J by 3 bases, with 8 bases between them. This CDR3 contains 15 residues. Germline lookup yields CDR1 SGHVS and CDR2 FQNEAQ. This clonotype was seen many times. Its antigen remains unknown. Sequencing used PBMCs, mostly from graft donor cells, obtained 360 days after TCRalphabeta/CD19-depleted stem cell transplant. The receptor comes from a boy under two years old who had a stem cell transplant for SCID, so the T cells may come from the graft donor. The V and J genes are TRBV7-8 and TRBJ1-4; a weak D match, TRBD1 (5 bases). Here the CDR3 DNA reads TGTGCCAGCAGCTTAGCATGGGGGGCTAATGAAAAACTGTTTTTT. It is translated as CASSLAWGANEKLFF. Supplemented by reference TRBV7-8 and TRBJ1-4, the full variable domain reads GAGVSQSPRYKVAKRGQDVALRCDPISGHVSLFWYQQALGQGPEFLTYFQNEAQLDKSGLPSDRFFAERPEGSVSTLKIQRTQQEDSAVYLCASSLAWGANEKLFFGSGTQLSVL.